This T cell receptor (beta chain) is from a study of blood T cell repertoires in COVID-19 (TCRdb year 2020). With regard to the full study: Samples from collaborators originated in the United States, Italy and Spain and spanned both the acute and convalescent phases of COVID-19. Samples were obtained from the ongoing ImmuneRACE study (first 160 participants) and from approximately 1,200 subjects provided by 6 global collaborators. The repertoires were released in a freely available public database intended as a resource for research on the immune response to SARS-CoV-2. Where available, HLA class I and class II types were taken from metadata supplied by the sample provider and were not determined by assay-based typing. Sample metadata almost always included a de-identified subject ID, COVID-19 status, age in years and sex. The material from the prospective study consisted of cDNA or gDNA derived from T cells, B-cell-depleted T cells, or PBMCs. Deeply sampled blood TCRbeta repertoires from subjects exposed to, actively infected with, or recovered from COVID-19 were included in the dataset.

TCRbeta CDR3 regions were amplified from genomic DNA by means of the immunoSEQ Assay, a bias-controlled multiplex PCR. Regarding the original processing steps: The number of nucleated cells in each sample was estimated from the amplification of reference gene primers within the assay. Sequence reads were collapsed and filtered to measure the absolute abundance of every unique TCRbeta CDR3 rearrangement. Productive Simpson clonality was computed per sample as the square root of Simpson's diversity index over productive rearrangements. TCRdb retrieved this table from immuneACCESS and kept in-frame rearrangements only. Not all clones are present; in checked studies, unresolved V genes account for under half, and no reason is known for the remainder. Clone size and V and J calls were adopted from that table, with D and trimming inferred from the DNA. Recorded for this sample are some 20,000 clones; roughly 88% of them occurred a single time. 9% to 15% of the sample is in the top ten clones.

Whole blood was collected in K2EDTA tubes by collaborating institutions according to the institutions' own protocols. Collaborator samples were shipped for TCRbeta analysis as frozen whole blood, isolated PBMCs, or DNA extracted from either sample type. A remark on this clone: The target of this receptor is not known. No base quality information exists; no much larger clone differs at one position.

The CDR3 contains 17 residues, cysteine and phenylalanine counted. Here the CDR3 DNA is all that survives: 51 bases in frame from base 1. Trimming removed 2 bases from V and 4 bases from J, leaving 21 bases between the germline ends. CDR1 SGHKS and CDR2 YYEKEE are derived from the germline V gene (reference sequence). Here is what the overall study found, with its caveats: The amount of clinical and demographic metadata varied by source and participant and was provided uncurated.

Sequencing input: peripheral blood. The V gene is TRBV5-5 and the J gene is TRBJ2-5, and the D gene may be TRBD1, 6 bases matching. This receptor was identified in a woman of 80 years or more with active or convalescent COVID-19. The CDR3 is CASSFRPRQAAGETQYF. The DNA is TGTGCCAGCAGCTTCCGCCCCCGACAGGCGGCGGGAGAGACCCAGTACTTC.